These 12 T cell receptor beta chains share one sample of origin, sequenced in a study of neurological immune-mediated disorders. TCRdb re-derived calls from the 5' RACE reads in MiXCR, one entry per CDR3 protein. Of approximately 80,000 distinct CDR3 sequences in the sample, 3.5% to 5.5% were seen once. Described time point: longitudinal time-point 3. Source material: PBMCs. The receptors originated from a woman aged 55-75 years with multiple sclerosis.

This clonotype was counted at least ten times. The CDR3 DNA is TGCGCCAGCAGCACCGGACAGTGGGACACCGGGGAGCTGTTTTTT. It is translated as CASSTGQWDTGELFF. V is TRBV5-1 and J is TRBJ2-2; TRBD1 is a possible D gene (6 bases). V was shortened by 4 bases and J by 3 bases, with 13 bases between the two germline ends. CDR1 SGHRS and CDR2 YFSETQ come from the germline V gene. The CDR3 sequence is 15 residues long.

Many counts were recorded for this clonotype. The J gene is TRBJ1-5, the V gene TRBV15; no firm D call. The CDR3 contains 13 residues. Germline assignment: CDR1 LNHNV and CDR2 YYDKDF (reference sequence). V gave up 0 bases and J gave up 7 bases, with 7 bases separating them. CDR3 protein: CATSREGWQPQHF. The CDR3 DNA reads TGTGCCACCAGCAGAGAGGGCTGGCAGCCCCAGCATTTT. The whole variable domain, remainder taken from reference TRBV15 and TRBJ1-5, is DAMVIQNPRYQVTQFGKPVTLSCSQTLNHNVMYWYQQKSSQAPKLLFHYYDKDFNNEADTPDNFQSRRPNTSFCFLDIRSPGLGDTAMYLCATSREGWQPQHFGDGTRLSIL.

This clonotype was seen at least ten times. The V and J genes are TRBV20-1 and TRBJ2-7; the match to TRBD2 covers 7 bases. CDR1 and CDR2 (germline): DFQATT, SNEGSKA (reference sequence). This CDR3 is 12 amino acids long. V lost 3 bases to trimming and J lost 6 bases; unmatched junction nucleotides: 5. The CDR3 sequence: CSARDGGGEQYF. The CDR3 region has the DNA TGCAGTGCTAGGGACGGCGGGGGCGAGCAGTACTTC.

This clonotype came up many times. This chain uses TRBV20-1 with TRBJ2-3; weak D call: TRBD2 (7 bases). The CDR3 covers 15 residues. Trimming left V 0 bases short and J 0 bases short, with 10 bases between. Germline loops: CDR1 DFQATT, CDR2 SNEGSKA (reference sequence). The CDR3 is CSAREGGASTDTQYF. CDR3 sequence (DNA): TGCAGTGCTAGAGAGGGGGGGGCTAGCACAGATACGCAGTATTTT.

This clonotype has a count of ten or more. The gene calls are TRBV5-4 and TRBJ2-7; a possible D gene is TRBD1 (6 bases). The CDR3 totals 15 residues. Germline CDR1 is SGHNT and CDR2 is YYREEE (reference sequence). Trimming removed 0 bases at V and 5 bases at J, with 15 bases between. CDR3 DNA sequence: TGTGCCAGCAGCTTGGCATGGCAGGGGCCCAACGAGCAGTACTTC. It specifies CASSLAWQGPNEQYF.

Ten or more counts support this clonotype. In DNA, the CDR3 is TGTGCTAGTGGTTTGGACCACCCGGCAGATACGCAGTATTTT. This sequence encodes CASGLDHPADTQYF. The chain uses TRBV12-5 and TRBJ2-3; D ambiguous. CDR1 and CDR2 from the germline V gene are LGHNT and FRNRAP. The V end lost 1 base, the J end lost 4 bases, and 9 bases lay between the germline ends. CDR3 length equals 14 residues.

This clonotype has at least ten counts. CDR3 in DNA: TGCGCCAGCAGCCAAGACACGGACCCAAGGGTGAATGAGCAGTTCTTC. Encoded protein: CASSQDTDPRVNEQFF. This rearrangement joins TRBV4-1 to TRBJ2-1; unclear D gene. V was clipped by 0 bases and J by 7 bases, with 16 bases between them. This CDR3 contains 16 residues. Germline lookup yields CDR1 MGHRA and CDR2 YSYEKL.

To note about this clonotype: This may be a read error: a much more frequent sequence differs by one nucleotide. The chain has TRBV7-8 and TRBJ1-1; no clear D. Trimming cost V 1 base and J 7 bases, with 13 bases left between them. Germline V CDR1 and CDR2: SGHVS, FQNEAQ. The CDR3 consists of 14 residues. In nucleotides, the CDR3 is TGTGCCAGCAGCTTAGTCCAGAGAGCCGGTGAAGCTTTCTTT. Protein: CASSLVQRAGEAFF.

This clonotype was detected many times. The chain links TRBV5-1 to TRBJ1-1, with no clear D. The V end lost 4 bases, the J end lost 1 base, and 14 bases lay between the germline ends. CDR3 length: 15 amino acids. CDR1 and CDR2 from the germline V gene are SGHRS and YFSETQ. CDR3 nucleotide sequence: TGCGCCAGCAGCGCGATCCGGGTGACGAACACTGAAGCTTTCTTT. Translating it yields CASSAIRVTNTEAFF.

This clonotype showed up many times. The CDR3: CASSDGTSGGADTQYF. CDR3 sequence (DNA): TGTGCCAGCAGTGACGGGACTAGCGGGGGGGCGGATACGCAGTATTTT. The V gene is TRBV6-4, the J gene TRBJ2-3, with TRBD2 identical over 16 bases. CDR3 length: 16 amino acids. V lost 2 bases, J lost 6 bases, and 2 bases stayed unmatched. The V gene's germline CDR1 is MRHNA and CDR2 SNTAGT.

There are many counts of this clonotype. The V and J genes are TRBV3-1 and TRBJ2-5, with 8 positions matching TRBD2. V shed 4 bases, J shed 5 bases, and the junction held 9 bases outside the gene matches. Germline CDR1 is LGHDT and CDR2 is YNNKEL (reference sequence). The CDR3 is made up of 15 amino acids. The DNA for the CDR3 is TGTGCCAGCAGCCGCCGGGACCCGGGAGGGGAGACCCAGTACTTC. Translating gives CASSRRDPGGETQYF.

The sample holds many counts of this clonotype. The rearrangement links TRBV5-1 to TRBJ1-2; 9 bases are shared with TRBD1. J was trimmed by 7 bases and V by 4 bases; bases with no gene match: 5. This CDR3 comprises 13 residues. Per the germline V gene, CDR1 is SGHRS and CDR2 is YFSETQ. CDR3 sequence: CASSEGQGPGYTF. The DNA of the CDR3 is TGCGCCAGCAGCGAAGGACAGGGGCCTGGCTACACCTTC.